The rows below give T cell receptor beta chains drawn from one sample of a study of patients and donors after allogeneic stem cell transplantation. Each CDR3 protein is one row after TCRdb ran MiXCR on the RT-PCR reads. The table includes 160,000 or so distinct CDR3 sequences, approximately 22% detected once. Material for sequencing was blood, either unsorted or a sorted T cell fraction (not recorded which). The receptors shown here come from a human donor who was either an allogeneic HSCT recipient or a stem cell or donor lymphocyte infusion donor (not recorded which). It is not recorded whose cells these are; they may come from a transplant donor. The CDR3 runs from the conserved cysteine through the conserved F or W. A D gene is named only where the DNA matches it firmly. Size is stated for part of the rows, as once, few or many counts, or as a class when the clone is expanded.

clone size | J gene | V gene | D gene | CDR3 DNA | CDR3 protein
. | TRBJ2-7 | TRBV6-5 | TRBD1 | TGTGCCAGCACGAAGCAAGGGGGCGTGCACGAGCAGTACTTC | CASTKQGGVHEQYF
. | TRBJ2-1 | TRBV19 | . | TGTGCCAGTAGTATCAGGACCTACAATGAGCAGTTCTTC | CASSIRTYNEQFF
. | TRBJ1-6 | TRBV15 | . | TGTGCCACCAGCAGAGCGGGCAGACCCAAGTACGGGAATTCACCCCTCCACTTT | CATSRAGRPKYGNSPLHF
few | TRBJ1-1 | TRBV7-7 | . | TGTGCTAGCAGCTTAGAACTAGGCACTGAAGCTTTCTTT | CASSLELGTEAFF
many | TRBJ1-5 | TRBV7-2 | . | TGTGCCAGCAGCTTAGTTGTTAGGGACCTCGGGAATCAGCCCCAGCATTTT | CASSLVVRDLGNQPQHF
. | TRBJ2-3 | TRBV20-1 | . | TGCAGTGCTGCCCGGGGGGACAAGCGACCAGATACGCAGTATTTT | CSAARGDKRPDTQYF
. | TRBJ2-1 | TRBV11-2 | TRBD2 | TGTGCCAGCAGCCCCGCCGGGACTACGTACAATGAGCAGTTCTTC | CASSPAGTTYNEQFF
. | TRBJ2-1 | TRBV24-1 | . | TGTGCCACCAGTGAGGACGGTAGCTCCTACAATGAGCAGTTCTTC | CATSEDGSSYNEQFF
few | TRBJ2-1 | TRBV6-1 | . | TGTGCCAGCAGTGCCATGGGTAGGAGGTCTGGCAATGAGCAGTTCTTC | CASSAMGRRSGNEQFF
. | TRBJ2-7 | TRBV6-6 | TRBD2 | TGTGCCACCTCAGCGGGAGGAGGGCCCGAGCAGTACTTC | CATSAGGGPEQYF
few | TRBJ2-2 | TRBV12-3/TRBV12-4 | TRBD2 | TGTGCCAGCACTCCCCCCCGGACTAGCCCAGGGACCGGGGAGCTGTTTTTT | CASTPPRTSPGTGELFF
. | TRBJ1-4 | TRBV2 | . | TGTGCCAGCACTTGGGCAGATCTTAATGAAAAACTGTTTTTT | CASTWADLNEKLFF
many | TRBJ1-1 | TRBV6-2/TRBV6-3 | . | TGTGCCAGCGAAACCAGGGGCAGCACTGAAGCTTTCTTT | CASETRGSTEAFF
. | TRBJ2-3 | TRBV14 | TRBD1 | TGTGCCAGCAGCCAACGACAGGGTGGAACAGATACGCAGTATTTT | CASSQRQGGTDTQYF
. | TRBJ2-1 | TRBV3-1 | . | TGTGCCAGCAGCCCCCAGAGGGCCGGGACAAGCTACAATGAGCAGTTCTTC | CASSPQRAGTSYNEQFF
few | TRBJ2-1 | TRBV5-6 | . | TGTGCCAGCAGCTTGGGGGGGACAATCTACAATGAGCAGTTCTTC | CASSLGGTIYNEQFF
. | TRBJ1-2 | TRBV2 | . | TGTGCCAGCACTAACACAGGCGATTCTTCCTATGGCTACACCTTC | CASTNTGDSSYGYTF
few | TRBJ1-5 | TRBV6-1 | TRBD1 | TGTGCCAGCAGCCCTGACAGGGTCCGGGAGCCCCAGCATTTT | CASSPDRVREPQHF
few | TRBJ1-1 | TRBV12-3/TRBV12-4 | . | TGTGCCAGCAGTGAGAGAATAGGGGACACTGAAGCTTTCTTT | CASSERIGDTEAFF
. | TRBJ2-7 | TRBV20-1 | . | TGCAGTGCTAGAGTCAGGGCAACCTACGAGCAGTACTTC | CSARVRATYEQYF
. | TRBJ2-5 | TRBV9 | TRBD2 | TGTGCCAGCAGCGTAGATGGGTCTAGCGGCCACCAAGAGACCCAGTACTTC | CASSVDGSSGHQETQYF
. | TRBJ2-5 | TRBV4-1 | TRBD2 | TGCGCCAGCAGCCAAGTTCCTAGCGGGGGGCAAGAGACCCAGTACTTC | CASSQVPSGGQETQYF
few | TRBJ1-1 | TRBV19 | . | TGTGCCAGTAGTACCCACAGGAGGACTGAAGCTTTCTTT | CASSTHRRTEAFF
. | TRBJ2-2 | TRBV9 | . | TGTGCCAGCACCCTTAGCGGTATAAACACCGGGGAGCTGTTTTTT | CASTLSGINTGELFF
. | TRBJ2-1 | TRBV5-1 | TRBD2 | TGCGCCAGCAGCCCTCGAAAGACTAGCGGGAGGGCCAATGAGCAGTTCTTC | CASSPRKTSGRANEQFF
many | TRBJ1-5 | TRBV10-3 | . | TGTGCCATCAGTGGGACAGCTTATCAGCCCCAGCATTTT | CAISGTAYQPQHF
many | TRBJ1-1 | TRBV20-1 | . | TGCAGTGCCATGGGCGTAGGGGATTCGAACACTGAAGCTTTCTTT | CSAMGVGDSNTEAFF
. | TRBJ1-3 | TRBV6-5 | . | TGTGCCAGCAGTTACTCCTCAGGGGCTGGAAACACCATATATTTT | CASSYSSGAGNTIYF
few | TRBJ1-3 | TRBV5-1 | . | TGCGCCAGCAGCTTGGATTGGGGGAGCTCTGGAAACACCATATATTTT | CASSLDWGSSGNTIYF
. | TRBJ1-4 | TRBV11-2 | TRBD1 | TGTGCCAGCAGCTTAGTAGGGGGACAGGGTGGAAAACTGTTTTTT | CASSLVGGQGGKLFF
few | TRBJ2-3 | TRBV20-1 | TRBD1 | TGCAGCGGGACAGGGCGCACAGATACGCAGTATTTT | CSGTGRTDTQYF
many | TRBJ1-4 | TRBV12-3/TRBV12-4 | . | TGTGCCAGCAGCGCAGGCCCCGGGGGCGAAAAACTGTTTTTT | CASSAGPGGEKLFF
. | TRBJ2-7 | TRBV6-1 | . | TGTGCCAGCAGTGAACAGGGTTTGGACGAGCAGTACTTC | CASSEQGLDEQYF